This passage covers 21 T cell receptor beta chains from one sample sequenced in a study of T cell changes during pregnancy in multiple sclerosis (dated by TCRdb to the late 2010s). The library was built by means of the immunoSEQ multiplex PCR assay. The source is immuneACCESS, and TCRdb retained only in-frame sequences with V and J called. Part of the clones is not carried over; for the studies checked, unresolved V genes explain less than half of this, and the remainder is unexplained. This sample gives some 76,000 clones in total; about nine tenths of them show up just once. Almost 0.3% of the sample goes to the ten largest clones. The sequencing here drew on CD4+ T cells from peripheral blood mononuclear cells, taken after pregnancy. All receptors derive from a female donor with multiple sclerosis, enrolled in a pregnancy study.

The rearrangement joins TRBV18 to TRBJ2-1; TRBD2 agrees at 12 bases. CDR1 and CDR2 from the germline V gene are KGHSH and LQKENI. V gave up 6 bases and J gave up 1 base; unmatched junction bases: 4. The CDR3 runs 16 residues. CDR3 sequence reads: CASSWTSGTSYNEQFF. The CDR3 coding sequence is TGTGCCAGCTCCTGGACTAGCGGGACTTCCTACAATGAGCAGTTCTTC.

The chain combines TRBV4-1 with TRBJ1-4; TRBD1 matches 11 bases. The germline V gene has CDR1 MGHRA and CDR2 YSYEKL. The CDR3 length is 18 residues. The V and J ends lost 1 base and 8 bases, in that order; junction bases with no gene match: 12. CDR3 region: CASSQVSGTGGNLEKLFF. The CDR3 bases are TGCGCCAGCAGCCAAGTGTCCGGGACAGGGGGTAATTTGGAAAAACTGTTTTTT.

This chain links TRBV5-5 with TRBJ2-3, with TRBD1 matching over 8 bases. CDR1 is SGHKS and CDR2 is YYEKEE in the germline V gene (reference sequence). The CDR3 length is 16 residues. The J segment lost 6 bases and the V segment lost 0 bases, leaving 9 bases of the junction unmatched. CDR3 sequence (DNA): TGTGCCAGCAGCTTGGAGGGACAGGCCCCCGTGGATACGCAGTATTTT. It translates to CASSLEGQAPVDTQYF.

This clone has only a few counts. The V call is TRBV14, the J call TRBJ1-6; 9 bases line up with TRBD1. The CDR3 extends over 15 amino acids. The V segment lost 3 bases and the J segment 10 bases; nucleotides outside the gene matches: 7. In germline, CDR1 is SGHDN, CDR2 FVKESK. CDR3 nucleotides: TGTGCCAGCAGCCAGATAGACAGGGGGAGATCACCCCTCCACTTT. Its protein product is CASSQIDRGRSPLHF.

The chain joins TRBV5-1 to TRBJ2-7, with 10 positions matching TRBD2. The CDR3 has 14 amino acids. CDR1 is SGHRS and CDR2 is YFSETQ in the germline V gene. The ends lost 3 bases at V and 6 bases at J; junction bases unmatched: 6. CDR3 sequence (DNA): TGCGCCAGCAGCTCAGAGCGGGGGGGCCTCGAGCAGTACTTC. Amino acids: CASSSERGGLEQYF. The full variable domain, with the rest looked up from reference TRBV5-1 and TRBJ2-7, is KAGVTQTPRYLIKTRGQQVTLSCSPISGHRSVSWYQQTPGQGLQFLFEYFSETQRNKGNFPGRFSGRQFSNSRSEMNVSTLELGDSALYLCASSSERGGLEQYFGPGTRLTVT.

The CDR3 DNA follows: TGTGCCAGCAGGTTAGACAGTGGGAATGAAAAACTGTTTTTT. Translation: CASRLDSGNEKLFF. The chain uses TRBV2 and TRBJ1-4, with a weak D call TRBD1 (5 bases). The length of the CDR3 is 14 residues. CDR1 SNHLY and CDR2 FYNNEI come from the germline V gene. Trimming cost V 6 bases and J 5 bases, with 13 bases left between them. The complete variable domain, with remaining parts taken from reference TRBV2 and TRBJ1-4, reads EPEVTQTPSHQVTQMGQEVILRCVPISNHLYFYWYRQILGQKVEFLVSFYNNEISEKSEIFDDQFSVERPDGSNFTLKIRSTKLEDSAMYFCASRLDSGNEKLFFGSGTQLSVL.

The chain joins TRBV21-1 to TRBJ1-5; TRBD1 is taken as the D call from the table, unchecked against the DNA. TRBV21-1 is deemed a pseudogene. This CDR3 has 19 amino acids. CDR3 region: CASSPHRGPIYIYYQPQHF. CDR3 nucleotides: TGTGCCAGCAGCCCTCACAGGGGCCCCATTTATATATACTATCAGCCCCAGCATTTT.

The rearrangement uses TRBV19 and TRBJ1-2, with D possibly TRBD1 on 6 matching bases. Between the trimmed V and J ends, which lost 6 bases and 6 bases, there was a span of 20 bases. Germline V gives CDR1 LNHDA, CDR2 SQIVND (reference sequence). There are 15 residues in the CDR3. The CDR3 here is CASSWGYRVKNGYTF. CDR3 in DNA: TGTGCCAGTAGCTGGGGATACAGGGTAAAGAATGGCTACACCTTC. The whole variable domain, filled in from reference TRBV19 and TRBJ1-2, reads DGGITQSPKYLFRKEGQNVTLSCEQNLNHDAMYWYRQDPGQGLRLIYYSQIVNDFQKGDIAEGYSVSREKKESFPLTVTSAQKNPTAFYLCASSWGYRVKNGYTFGSGTRLTVV.

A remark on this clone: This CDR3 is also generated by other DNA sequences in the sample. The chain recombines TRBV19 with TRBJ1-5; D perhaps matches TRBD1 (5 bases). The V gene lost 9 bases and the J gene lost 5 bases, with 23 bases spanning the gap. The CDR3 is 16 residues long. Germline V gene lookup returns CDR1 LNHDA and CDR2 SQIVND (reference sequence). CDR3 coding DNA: TGTGCCAGCGTAACACACGCGGGGAGGGGCTATCAGCCCCAGCATTTT. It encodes CASVTHAGRGYQPQHF.

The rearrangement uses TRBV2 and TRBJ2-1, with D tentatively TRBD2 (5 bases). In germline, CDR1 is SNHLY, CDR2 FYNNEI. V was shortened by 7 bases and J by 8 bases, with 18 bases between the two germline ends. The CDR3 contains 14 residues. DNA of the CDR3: TGTGCCAGCACCTCCCCCGAGAGGGTGGATGAGCAGTTCTTC. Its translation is CASTSPERVDEQFF.

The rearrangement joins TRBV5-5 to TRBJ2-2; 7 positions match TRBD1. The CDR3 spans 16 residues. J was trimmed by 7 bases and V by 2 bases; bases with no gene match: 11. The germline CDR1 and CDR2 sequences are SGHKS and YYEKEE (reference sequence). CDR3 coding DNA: TGTGCCAGCAGCTTAGAAGACAGGGCGCTAGACGGGGAGCTGTTTTTT. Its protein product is CASSLEDRALDGELFF.

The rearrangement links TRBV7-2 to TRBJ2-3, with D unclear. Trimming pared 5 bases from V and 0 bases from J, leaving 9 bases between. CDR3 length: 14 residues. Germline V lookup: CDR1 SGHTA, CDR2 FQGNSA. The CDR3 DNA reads TGTGCCAGCAGCCCCCAGGTTAGCACAGATACGCAGTATTTT. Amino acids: CASSPQVSTDTQYF.

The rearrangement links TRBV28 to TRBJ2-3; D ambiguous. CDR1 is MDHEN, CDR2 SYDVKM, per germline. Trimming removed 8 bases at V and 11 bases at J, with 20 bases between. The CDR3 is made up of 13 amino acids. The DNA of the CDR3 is TGTGCCAGCTCAGTTTATAATCCCCAAATGCAGTATTTT. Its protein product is CASSVYNPQMQYF.

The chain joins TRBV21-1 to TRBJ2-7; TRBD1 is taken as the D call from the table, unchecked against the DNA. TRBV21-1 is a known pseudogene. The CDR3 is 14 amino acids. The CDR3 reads CASLRAGGSYEQYF. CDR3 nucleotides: TGTGCCAGCCTGAGGGCAGGGGGGTCCTACGAGCAGTACTTC.

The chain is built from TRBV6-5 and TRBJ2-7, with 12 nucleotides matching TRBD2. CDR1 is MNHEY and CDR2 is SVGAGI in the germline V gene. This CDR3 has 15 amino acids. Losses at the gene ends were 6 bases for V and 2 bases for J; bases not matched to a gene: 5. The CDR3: CASSPTSGRTYEQYF. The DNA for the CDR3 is TGTGCCAGCAGCCCTACTAGCGGGAGGACCTACGAGCAGTACTTC.

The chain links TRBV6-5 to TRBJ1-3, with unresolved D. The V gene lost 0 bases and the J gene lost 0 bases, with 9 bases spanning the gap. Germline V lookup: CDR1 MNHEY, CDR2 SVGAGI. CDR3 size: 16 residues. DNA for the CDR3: TGTGCCAGCAGTTACTCAATCTCCCGCTCTGGAAACACCATATATTTT. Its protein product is CASSYSISRSGNTIYF.

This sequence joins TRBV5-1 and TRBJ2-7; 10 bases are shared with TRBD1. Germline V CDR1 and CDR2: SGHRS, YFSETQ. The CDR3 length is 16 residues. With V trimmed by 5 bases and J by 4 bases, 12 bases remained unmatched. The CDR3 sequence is CASSPIPGQGTYEQYF. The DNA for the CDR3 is TGCGCCAGCAGTCCTATACCGGGACAGGGGACATACGAGCAGTACTTC.

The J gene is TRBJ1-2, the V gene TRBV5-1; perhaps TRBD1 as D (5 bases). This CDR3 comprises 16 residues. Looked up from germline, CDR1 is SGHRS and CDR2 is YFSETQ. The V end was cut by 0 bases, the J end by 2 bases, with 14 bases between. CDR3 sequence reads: CASSLGAGRGNYGYTF. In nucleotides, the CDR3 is TGCGCCAGCAGCTTGGGAGCAGGGAGGGGAAACTATGGCTACACCTTC.

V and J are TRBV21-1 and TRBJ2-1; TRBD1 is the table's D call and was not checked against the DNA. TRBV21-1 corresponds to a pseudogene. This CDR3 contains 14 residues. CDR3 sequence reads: CASRTGSSYNEQFF. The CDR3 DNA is TGTGCCAGCAGAACAGGGAGCTCCTACAATGAGCAGTTCTTC.

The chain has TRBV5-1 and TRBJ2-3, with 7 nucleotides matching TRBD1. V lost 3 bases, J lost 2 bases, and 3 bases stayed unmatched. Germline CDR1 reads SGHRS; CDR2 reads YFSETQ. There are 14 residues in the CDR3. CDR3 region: CASSSDRPTDTQYF. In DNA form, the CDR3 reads TGCGCCAGCAGCTCGGACAGGCCCACAGATACGCAGTATTTT.

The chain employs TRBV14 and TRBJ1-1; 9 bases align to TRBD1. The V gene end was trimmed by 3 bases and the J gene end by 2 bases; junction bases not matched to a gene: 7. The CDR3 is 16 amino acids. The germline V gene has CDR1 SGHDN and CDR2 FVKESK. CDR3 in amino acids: CASSQTGGSSNTEAFF. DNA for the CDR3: TGTGCCAGCAGCCAGACAGGGGGTTCAAGTAACACTGAAGCTTTCTTT.